These 14 T cell receptor beta chains were all obtained from the same sample, sequenced in a study of regulatory T cells in long-lasting Graves disease. Time point specified: newly diagnosed GD, antithyroid drugs for less than 3 months. PBMCs provided the RNA from which the TCR library was made. CDR3 regions were amplified by Arm-PCR using iRepertoire HTBI primers to build TCR beta libraries. Each CDR3 protein gets one entry after TCRdb re-called the multiplex PCR reads with MiXCR. Of hundreds of thousands of distinct CDR3 sequences listed, roughly 15% are singletons. This sample also belongs to another study, concerning T cells in Graves' hyperthyroidism and ophthalmopathy.

The specimen comprised peripheral blood mononuclear cells (PBMCs), sampled at new diagnosis, from a patient treated with antithyroid drugs. The receptors stem from a woman aged 25 to 39 with Graves disease.

This clonotype has only a few counts. The chain couples TRBV9 to TRBJ2-1; 10 bases are shared with TRBD2. The CDR3 runs 18 residues. CDR1 SGDLS and CDR2 YYNGEE come from the germline V gene. The V gene end was trimmed by 3 bases and the J gene end by 4 bases; junction bases not matched to a gene: 13. CDR3 DNA sequence: TGTGCCAGCAGCGAGAGGCCGAGGGCTAGCGGGAGTTACAATGAGCAGTTCTTC. Translating it yields CASSERPRASGSYNEQFF.

A remark on this clonotype: Germline is not matched at one junction end, which may reflect a read error. The chain has TRBV7-6 and TRBJ2-7, with a possible D match to TRBD2 (7 bases). CDR3 length: 13 residues. Germline V CDR1 and CDR2: SGHVS, FNYEAQ. The CDR3 here is CASSLNRDYEQHF. In DNA form, the CDR3 reads TGTGCCAGCAGCCTGAACAGGGACTACGAGCAGCACTTC.

This clonotype was picked up many times. The genes are TRBV28 and TRBJ1-5; D is unresolved. Germline V CDR1 and CDR2: MDHEN, SYDVKM. Trimming took off 5 bases at V and 6 bases at J, with 14 bases between the two ends. This CDR3 region has 14 residues. The CDR3 here is CASSPLGSAQPQHF. CDR3 bases: TGTGCCAGCAGTCCGCTTGGCTCCGCTCAGCCCCAGCATTTT.

This clonotype was found many times. Compared with germline, one end of the junction differs, possibly owing to a read error. The chain recombines TRBV28 with TRBJ2-1; tentative D call: TRBD2 (6 bases). There are 14 residues in the CDR3. CDR1 and CDR2 from the germline V gene are MDHEN and SYDVKM. CDR3 DNA: TGTGCCAGCAGTGCTGCCGGGAGCGGAAATGTGCAGTTCTTC. The encoded protein is CASSAAGSGNVQFF.

This clonotype was counted ten times or more. The rearrangement uses TRBV7-9 and TRBJ2-7; possibly TRBD1 for D (6 bases). Germline V gene lookup returns CDR1 SEHNR and CDR2 FQNEAQ (reference sequence). CDR3 length: 14 residues. The V end lost 7 bases, the J end lost 3 bases, and 16 bases lay between the germline ends. The CDR3 is CASTKGDGLYEQYF. The CDR3 DNA reads as TGTGCCAGCACCAAGGGGGACGGGCTCTACGAGCAGTACTTC.

This clonotype has more than one count but fewer than ten. V is TRBV6-1 and J is TRBJ1-1; possibly TRBD1 for D (5 bases). Trimming pared 7 bases from V and 5 bases from J, leaving 14 bases between. Germline CDR1 is MNHNS and CDR2 is SASEGT. The CDR3 is made up of 13 amino acids. The CDR3 DNA reads as TGTGCCAGCACGGGGCTGGGGAGAACTGAAGCTTTCTTT. As protein: CASTGLGRTEAFF.

The chain uses TRBV10-3 and TRBJ2-7; D is uncertain. Trimming left V 0 bases short and J 6 bases short, with 9 bases between. Germline V gene data show CDR1 as ENHRY and CDR2 as SYGVKD. CDR3 length equals 13 residues. CDR3 residues: CAISESTAIEQYF. Written as DNA, the CDR3 is TGTGCCATCAGTGAGTCGACGGCCATCGAGCAGTACTTC.

This chain connects TRBV15 to TRBJ2-2, with D possibly being TRBD1 (5 bases). The CDR3 contains 19 residues. V was cut by 3 bases and J by 0 bases, with 20 bases left in between. Germline CDR1 and CDR2: LNHNV and YYDKDF (reference sequence). Written as DNA, the CDR3 is TGTGCCACCAGCAGCGGCTCCCCGGCGCAGGGCGCGAACACCGGGGAGCTGTTTTTT. It is translated as CATSSGSPAQGANTGELFF.

This clonotype was counted a few times. The chain is built from TRBV13 and TRBJ1-2, with 10 bases matching TRBD1. The V segment lost 2 bases and the J segment 5 bases; nucleotides outside the gene matches: 5. Per the germline V gene, CDR1 is PRHDT and CDR2 is FYEKMQ (reference sequence). The CDR3 consists of 15 residues. CDR3 sequence: CASSLYGTGVYGYTF. In DNA form, the CDR3 reads TGTGCCAGCAGCTTATATGGGACAGGGGTATATGGCTACACCTTC.

This clonotype was detected ten times or more. J is TRBJ1-1 and V is TRBV18; D not certain. Per the germline V gene, CDR1 is KGHSH and CDR2 is LQKENI. The CDR3 contains 15 residues. V lost 4 bases and J 3 bases, leaving 15 bases between the germline ends. The CDR3 spells CASSLRTPSDTEAFF. The DNA for the CDR3 is TGTGCCAGCTCACTTAGAACCCCCTCGGACACTGAAGCTTTCTTT.

CDR3 region: CASSQEGWTGGGEQYF. The CDR3 DNA sequence: TGTGCCAGCAGCCAAGAGGGGTGGACAGGGGGCGGCGAGCAGTACTTC. The chain couples TRBV3-1 to TRBJ2-7, with 11 bases fitting TRBD1. V lost 0 bases to trimming and J lost 6 bases; unmatched junction nucleotides: 7. The germline gives CDR1 LGHDT, CDR2 YNNKEL (reference sequence). The CDR3 loop spans 16 amino acids.

V usage is TRBV6-2 or TRBV6-3 and J usage is TRBJ2-2; no reliable D call. The ends were cut back, 3 bases at V and 7 bases at J, with 3 bases in the middle. Germline-derived CDR1 and CDR2 are MNHEY and SVGEGT. This CDR3 is built from 11 residues. This CDR3 reads CASSYYGELFF. Here the CDR3 DNA reads TGTGCCAGCAGTTATTACGGGGAGCTGTTTTTT.

Many counts were recorded for this clonotype. This chain connects TRBV4-1 to TRBJ2-7; D perhaps matches TRBD1 (5 bases). The CDR3 consists of 14 residues. Deletions cut 1 base from V and 1 base from J, with 8 bases between. The germline V gene encodes CDR1 MGHRA and CDR2 YSYEKL. DNA for the CDR3: TGCGCCAGCAGCCAAGCTGACAGTTCCTACGAGCAGTACTTC. This translates into CASSQADSSYEQYF.

This clonotype appeared many times. CDR3: CASGGGSGNTIYF. In DNA form, the CDR3 reads TGTGCTTCAGGTGGAGGGTCTGGAAACACCATATATTTT. The chain has TRBV12-5 and TRBJ1-3; D remains ambiguous. The CDR3 length is 13 residues. V dropped 11 bases and J dropped 1 base, with 12 bases sitting between them. Germline-derived CDR1 and CDR2 are LGHNT and FRNRAP.